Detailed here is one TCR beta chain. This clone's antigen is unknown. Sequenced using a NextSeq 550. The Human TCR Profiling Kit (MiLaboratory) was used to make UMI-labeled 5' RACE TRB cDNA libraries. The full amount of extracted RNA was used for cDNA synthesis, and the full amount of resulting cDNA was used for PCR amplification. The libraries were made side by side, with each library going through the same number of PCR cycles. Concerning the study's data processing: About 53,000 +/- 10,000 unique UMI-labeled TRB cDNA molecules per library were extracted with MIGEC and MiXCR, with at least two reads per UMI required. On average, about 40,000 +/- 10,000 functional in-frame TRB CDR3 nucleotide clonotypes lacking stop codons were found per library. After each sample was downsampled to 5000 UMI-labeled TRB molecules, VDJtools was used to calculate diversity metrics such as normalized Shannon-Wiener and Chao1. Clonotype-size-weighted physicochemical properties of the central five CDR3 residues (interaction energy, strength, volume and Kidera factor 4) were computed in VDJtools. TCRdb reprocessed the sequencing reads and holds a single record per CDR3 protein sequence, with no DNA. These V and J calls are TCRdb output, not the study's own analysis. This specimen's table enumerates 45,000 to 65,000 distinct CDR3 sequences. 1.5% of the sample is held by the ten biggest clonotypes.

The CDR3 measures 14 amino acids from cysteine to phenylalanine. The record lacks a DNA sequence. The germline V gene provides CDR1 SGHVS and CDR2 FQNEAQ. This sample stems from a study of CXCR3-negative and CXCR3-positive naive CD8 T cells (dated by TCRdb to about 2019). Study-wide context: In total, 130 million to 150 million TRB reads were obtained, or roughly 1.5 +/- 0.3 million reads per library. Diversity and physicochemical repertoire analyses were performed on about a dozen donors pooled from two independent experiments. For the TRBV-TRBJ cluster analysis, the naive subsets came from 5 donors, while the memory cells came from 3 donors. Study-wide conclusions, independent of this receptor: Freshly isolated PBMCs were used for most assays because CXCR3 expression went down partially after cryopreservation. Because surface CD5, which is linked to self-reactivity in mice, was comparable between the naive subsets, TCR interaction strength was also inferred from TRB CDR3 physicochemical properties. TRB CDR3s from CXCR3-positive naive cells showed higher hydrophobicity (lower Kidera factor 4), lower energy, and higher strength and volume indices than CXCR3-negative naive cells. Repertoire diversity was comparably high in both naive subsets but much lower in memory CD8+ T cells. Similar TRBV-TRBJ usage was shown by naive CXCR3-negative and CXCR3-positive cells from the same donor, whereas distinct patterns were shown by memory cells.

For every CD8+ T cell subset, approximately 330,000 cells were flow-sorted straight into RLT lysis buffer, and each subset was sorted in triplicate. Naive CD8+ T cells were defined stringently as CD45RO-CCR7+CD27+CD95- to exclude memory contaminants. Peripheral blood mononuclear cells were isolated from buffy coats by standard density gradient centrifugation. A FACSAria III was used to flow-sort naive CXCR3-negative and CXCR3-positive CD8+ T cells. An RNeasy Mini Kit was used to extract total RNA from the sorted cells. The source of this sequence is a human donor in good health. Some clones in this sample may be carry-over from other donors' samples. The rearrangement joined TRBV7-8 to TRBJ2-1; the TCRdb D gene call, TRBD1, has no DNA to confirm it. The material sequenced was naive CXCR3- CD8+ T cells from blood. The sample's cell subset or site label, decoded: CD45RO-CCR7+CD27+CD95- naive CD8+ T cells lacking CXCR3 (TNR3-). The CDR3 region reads CASSLVGQDNEQFF.